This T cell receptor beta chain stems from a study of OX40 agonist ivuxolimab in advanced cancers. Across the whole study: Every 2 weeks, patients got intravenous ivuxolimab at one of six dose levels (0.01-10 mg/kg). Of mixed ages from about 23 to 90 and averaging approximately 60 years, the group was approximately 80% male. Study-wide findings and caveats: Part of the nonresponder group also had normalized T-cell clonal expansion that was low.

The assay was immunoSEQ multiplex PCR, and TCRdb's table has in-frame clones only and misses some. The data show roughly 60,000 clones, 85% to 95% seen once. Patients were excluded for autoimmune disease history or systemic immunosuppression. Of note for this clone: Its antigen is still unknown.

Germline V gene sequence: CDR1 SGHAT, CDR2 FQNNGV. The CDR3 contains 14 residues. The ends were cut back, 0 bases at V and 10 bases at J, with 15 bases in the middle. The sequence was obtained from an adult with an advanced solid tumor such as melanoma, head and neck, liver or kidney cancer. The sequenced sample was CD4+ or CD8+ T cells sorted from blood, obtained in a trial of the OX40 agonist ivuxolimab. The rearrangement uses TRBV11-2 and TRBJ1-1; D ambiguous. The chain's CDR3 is CASSLDPSAGRAFF. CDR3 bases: TGTGCCAGCAGCTTAGACCCCTCCGCAGGCCGAGCTTTCTTT.